The present TCR beta chain was sequenced within a study of T cells after yellow fever vaccination. The CDR3 contains 11 residues. Trimming removed 7 bases at V and 4 bases at J, with 10 bases between. Germline values: CDR1 SQVTM, CDR2 ANQGSEA. TCRdb re-called the 5' RACE reads with MiXCR, one entry per CDR3 protein. The sample consists of 620,000 or so distinct CDR3 sequences, 9% to 15% of them appearing once. This sequence joins TRBV29-1 and TRBJ1-2; D is unclear. Here the sequenced sample was PBMCs, taken on the day of the yellow fever booster vaccination. The TCR was taken from a man younger than 40 who received the YFV17D yellow fever vaccine. The CDR3 spells CSGRGSYGYTF. The CDR3 nucleotides read TGCAGCGGACGGGGATCCTATGGCTACACCTTC.